The rows below give T cell receptor beta chains drawn from one sample of a study of cytomegalovirus exposure and HLA in healthy donors. This table comes from immunoSEQ multiplex PCR, and its TCRdb copy is limited to in-frame clones, with some not included. In the table there are roughly 160,000 clones, 75% to 90% of which are singletons. Sequenced input: PBMCs. These receptors all stem from a male donor in good health and CMV-seronegative. Both conserved end residues are part of each CDR3. Each record gives: clone size, V gene, D gene, J gene, CDR3 protein, CDR3 DNA. The D gene is left open where the match is weak. Not every row has a clone size; where given, it reads once, few, many or a size class.

>.|TRBV30|TRBD1|TRBJ1-5
CAWAGDRGPNQPQHF
TGTGCCTGGGCTGGGGACAGGGGGCCGAATCAGCCCCAGCATTTT
>few|TRBV4-1|.|TRBJ2-2
CASSQTRERRNTGELFF
TGCGCCAGCAGCCAAACCAGGGAACGGCGGAACACCGGGGAGCTGTTTTTT
>.|TRBV27|.|TRBJ1-2
CASSLRQGYGYTF
TGTGCCAGCAGTTTAAGGCAGGGTTATGGCTACACCTTC
>.|TRBV27|.|TRBJ2-7
CASSLRQVVSYEQYF
TGTGCCAGCAGTCTCCGACAGGTCGTTTCCTACGAGCAGTACTTC
>.|TRBV6-6|TRBD1|TRBJ2-1
CASSAQTGDEQFF
TGTGCCAGCAGTGCCCAGACAGGGGATGAGCAGTTCTTC
>.|TRBV2|TRBD1|TRBJ2-7
CASSETGILEQYF
TGTGCCAGCAGTGAGACAGGGATACTCGAGCAGTACTTC
>.|TRBV5-1|.|TRBJ2-1
CASSRMGGRINYNEQFF
TGCGCCAGCAGCCGGATGGGGGGACGGATAAACTACAATGAGCAGTTCTTC
>few|TRBV10-2|TRBD1|TRBJ2-1
CASRDRGHNEQFF
TGCGCCAGCAGGGACAGGGGGCACAATGAGCAGTTCTTC
>.|TRBV7-8|.|TRBJ2-7
CASSPRNKIKEQYF
TGTGCCAGCAGCCCCAGAAACAAAATTAAAGAGCAGTACTTC
>.|TRBV5-4|TRBD2|TRBJ2-1
CASGTSGVYNEQFF
TGTGCCAGCGGGACTAGCGGGGTCTACAATGAGCAGTTCTTC
>.|TRBV11-2|.|TRBJ1-1
CASSPLRNTEAFF
TGTGCCAGCAGCCCACTACGGAACACTGAAGCTTTCTTT
>.|TRBV10-3|TRBD2|TRBJ2-5
CAIRESGGGQETQYF
TGTGCCATCAGGGAAAGCGGGGGAGGACAAGAGACCCAGTACTTC
>.|TRBV19|TRBD1|TRBJ1-4
CASRPGGSNEKLFF
TGTGCCAGTAGACCAGGGGGGTCTAATGAAAAACTGTTTTTT
>.|TRBV7-9|TRBD1|TRBJ2-2
CASSSGTGINTGELFF
TGTGCCAGCAGCTCGGGGACAGGGATAAACACCGGGGAGCTGTTTTTT
>.|TRBV7-9|.|TRBJ1-1
CASSLVPGYTEAFF
TGTGCCAGCAGCTTAGTTCCAGGATACACTGAAGCTTTCTTT
>once|TRBV10-3|TRBD1|TRBJ1-4
CAISMGQEDNEKLFF
TGTGCCATCAGTATGGGACAGGAAGATAATGAAAAACTGTTTTTT
>.|TRBV4-3|.|TRBJ2-2
CASSPQLVTGELFF
TGCGCCAGCAGCCCACAGTTGGTCACCGGGGAGCTGTTTTTT
>.|TRBV5-4|.|TRBJ2-5
CASSLGGGAHVLETQYF
TGTGCCAGCAGCTTGGGTGGGGGGGCGCATGTCTTGGAGACCCAGTACTTC
>.|TRBV9|.|TRBJ2-5
CASSVGLGAPETQYF
TGTGCCAGCAGCGTAGGGCTGGGGGCCCCAGAGACCCAGTACTTC
>.|TRBV7-9|.|TRBJ1-5
CASSRTGGNQPQHF
TGTGCCAGCAGCCGCACGGGTGGCAATCAGCCCCAGCATTTT
>.|TRBV29-1|.|TRBJ1-1
CSVPGGARNTEAFF
TGCAGCGTTCCTGGGGGCGCGCGGAACACTGAAGCTTTCTTT
>.|TRBV4-1|TRBD1|TRBJ1-2
CASSQASGTGYYGYTF
TGCGCCAGCAGCCAGGCATCCGGGACAGGGTACTATGGCTACACCTTC
>.|TRBV10-3|TRBD2|TRBJ2-7
CAISASLAGGPLSYEQYF
TGTGCCATCAGCGCAAGCCTAGCGGGGGGCCCCCTCTCCTACGAGCAGTACTTC
>few|TRBV23-1|TRBD2|TRBJ2-4
CASSRELAGGPRGKNIQYF
TGCGCCAGCAGTCGGGAACTAGCGGGGGGGCCTCGTGGCAAAAACATTCAGTACTTC
>.|TRBV6-6|.|TRBJ2-7
CASSTTGPPYEQYF
TGTGCCAGCAGTACTACAGGGCCCCCTTACGAGCAGTACTTC
>.|TRBV29-1|.|TRBJ1-1
CSVVRELPNPMNTEAFF
TGCAGCGTTGTCCGGGAACTACCCAACCCAATGAACACTGAAGCTTTCTTT
>.|TRBV5-6|TRBD1|TRBJ1-2
CASSFKDRDYGYTF
TGTGCCAGCAGCTTCAAGGACAGGGATTATGGCTACACCTTC
>.|TRBV6-5|TRBD2|TRBJ2-1
CASRRKAGGYNEQFF
TGTGCCAGCAGGAGGAAAGCGGGGGGTTACAATGAGCAGTTCTTC
>.|TRBV5-6|.|TRBJ2-5
CASREEGTFQETQYF
TGTGCCAGCAGGGAAGAAGGGACATTTCAAGAGACCCAGTACTTC
>.|TRBV2|.|TRBJ1-5
CASSVGQPQHF
TGTGCCAGCAGTGTGGGCCAGCCCCAGCATTTT
>.|TRBV6-5|TRBD1|TRBJ1-6
CASSSQGGTGVSPLHF
TGTGCCAGCAGTTCCCAAGGTGGCACAGGGGTTTCACCCCTCCACTTT
>.|TRBV7-9|.|TRBJ1-2
CASSLAGRPSGYGYTF
TGTGCCAGCAGCTTAGCGGGCAGGCCTAGCGGCTATGGCTACACCTTC
>few|TRBV30|TRBD1|TRBJ2-1
CASGRGQGTFF
TGTGCCTCGGGGAGGGGACAGGGGACGTTCTTC
>.|TRBV11-2|TRBD2|TRBJ2-1
CASSFSLAGLNEQFF
TGTGCCAGCAGCTTCTCACTAGCGGGGCTCAATGAGCAGTTCTTC
>.|TRBV25-1|.|TRBJ2-2
CASSERGSYTGELFF
TGTGCCAGCAGTGAAAGGGGGTCGTACACCGGGGAGCTGTTTTTT
>.|TRBV6-5|TRBD1|TRBJ2-7
CASGGQGYEQYF
TGTGCCAGCGGAGGACAGGGCTACGAGCAGTACTTC
>.|TRBV6-6|.|TRBJ1-4
CASSYSSGTNEKLFF
TGTGCCAGCAGTTATTCATCAGGGACTAATGAAAAACTGTTTTTT
>.|TRBV4-3|.|TRBJ1-5
CASSQDWGRVNQPQHF
TGCGCCAGCAGCCAAGATTGGGGCCGAGTAAATCAGCCCCAGCATTTT
>.|TRBV9|.|TRBJ1-1
CASSVKASEGAFF
TGTGCCAGCAGCGTAAAGGCCTCGGAGGGAGCTTTCTTT
>.|TRBV18|.|TRBJ1-4
CASSGGFNEKLFF
TGTGCCAGCTCCGGAGGGTTTAATGAAAAACTGTTTTTT
>once|TRBV6-6|.|TRBJ2-2
CASSYPHKNTGELFF
TGTGCCAGCAGTTACCCACACAAGAACACCGGGGAGCTGTTTTTT
>few|TRBV2|TRBD1|TRBJ1-1
CASSDSLPTGGSLMNTEAFF
TGTGCCAGCAGTGACTCCCTACCTACAGGGGGTTCTCTAATGAACACTGAAGCTTTCTTT
>.|TRBV9|TRBD2|TRBJ2-3
CASSVGGGWAQYF
TGTGCCAGCAGCGTAGGGGGGGGTTGGGCGCAGTATTTT
>once|TRBV9|.|TRBJ1-2
CASSVDTQYGYTF
TGTGCCAGCAGCGTGGACACCCAATATGGCTACACCTTC
>.|TRBV4-3|TRBD1|TRBJ2-3
CASSQGQGEVDTQYF
TGCGCCAGCAGCCAAGGACAGGGTGAGGTAGATACGCAGTATTTT
>.|TRBV5-1|TRBD1|TRBJ2-7
CASSFWLGGQGGTEQYF
TGCGCCAGCAGCTTTTGGCTCGGCGGACAGGGGGGCACCGAGCAGTACTTC
>.|TRBV6-1|.|TRBJ2-3
CASSRRDDTQYF
TGTGCCAGCAGTAGGAGGGATGATACGCAGTATTTT
>.|TRBV29-1|.|TRBJ1-4
CSAQKGGATNEKLFF
TGCAGCGCCCAAAAGGGGGGGGCAACTAATGAAAAACTGTTTTTT
>.|TRBV6-5|.|TRBJ2-7
CASSYDRSYEQYF
TGTGCCAGCAGTTACGACAGATCCTACGAGCAGTACTTC
>.|TRBV14|.|TRBJ2-7
CASSAGPSSSYEQYF
TGTGCCAGCAGCGCAGGGCCGTCGAGCTCCTACGAGCAGTACTTC
>few|TRBV5-1|.|TRBJ2-7
CASSRKQETSSYEQYF
TGCGCCAGCAGCCGGAAGCAGGAAACAAGCTCCTACGAGCAGTACTTC
>.|TRBV5-1|TRBD1|TRBJ1-2
CASSPGQGLGYTF
TGCGCCAGCAGCCCCGGACAGGGACTTGGCTACACCTTC
>.|TRBV19|TRBD1|TRBJ1-4
CASSPRTGGNEKLFF
TGTGCCAGTAGTCCGCGGACAGGGGGAAATGAAAAACTGTTTTTT
>.|TRBV6-5|TRBD1|TRBJ1-1
CASSYRDRGWTEAFF
TGTGCCAGCAGTTACCGGGACAGGGGATGGACTGAAGCTTTCTTT